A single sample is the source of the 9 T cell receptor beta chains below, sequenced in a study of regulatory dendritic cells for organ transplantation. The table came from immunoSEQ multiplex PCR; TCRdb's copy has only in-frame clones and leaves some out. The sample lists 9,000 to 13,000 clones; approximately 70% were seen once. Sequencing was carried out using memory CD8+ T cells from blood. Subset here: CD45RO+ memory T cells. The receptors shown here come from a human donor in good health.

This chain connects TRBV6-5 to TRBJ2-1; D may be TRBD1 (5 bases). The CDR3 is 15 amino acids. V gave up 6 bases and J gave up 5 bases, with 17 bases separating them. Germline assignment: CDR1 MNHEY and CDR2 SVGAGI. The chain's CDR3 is CASRAGPPLHNEQFF. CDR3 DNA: TGTGCCAGCAGGGCAGGGCCACCCCTACACAATGAGCAGTTCTTC.

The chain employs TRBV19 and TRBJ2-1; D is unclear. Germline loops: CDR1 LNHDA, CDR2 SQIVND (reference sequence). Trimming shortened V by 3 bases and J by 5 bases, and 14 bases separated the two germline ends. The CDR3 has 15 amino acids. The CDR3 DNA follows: TGTGCCAGTAGTATTGGCCCTTTGGAAAACAATGAGCAGTTCTTC. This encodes CASSIGPLENNEQFF. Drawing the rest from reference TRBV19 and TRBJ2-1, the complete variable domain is DGGITQSPKYLFRKEGQNVTLSCEQNLNHDAMYWYRQDPGQGLRLIYYSQIVNDFQKGDIAEGYSVSREKKESFPLTVTSAQKNPTAFYLCASSIGPLENNEQFFGPGTRLTVL.

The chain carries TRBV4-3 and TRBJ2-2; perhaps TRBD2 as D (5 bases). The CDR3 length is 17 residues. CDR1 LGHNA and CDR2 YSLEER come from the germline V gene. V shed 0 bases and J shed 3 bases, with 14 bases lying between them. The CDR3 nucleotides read TGCGCCAGCAGCCAAGAGAGGGCAGACCGACACACCGGGGAGCTGTTTTTT. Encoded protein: CASSQERADRHTGELFF.

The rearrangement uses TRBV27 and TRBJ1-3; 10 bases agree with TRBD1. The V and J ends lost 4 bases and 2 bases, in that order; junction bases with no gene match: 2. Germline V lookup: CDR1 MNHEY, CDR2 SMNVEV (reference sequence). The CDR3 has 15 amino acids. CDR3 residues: CASSSGTGAGNTIYF. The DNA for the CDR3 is TGTGCCAGCAGTTCCGGGACAGGGGCTGGAAACACCATATATTTT.

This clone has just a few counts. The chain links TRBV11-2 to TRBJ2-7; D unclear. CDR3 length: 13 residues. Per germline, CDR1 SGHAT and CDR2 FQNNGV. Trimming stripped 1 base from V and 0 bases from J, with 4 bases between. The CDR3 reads CASSLGISYEQYF. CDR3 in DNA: TGTGCCAGCAGCTTAGGGATCTCCTACGAGCAGTACTTC.

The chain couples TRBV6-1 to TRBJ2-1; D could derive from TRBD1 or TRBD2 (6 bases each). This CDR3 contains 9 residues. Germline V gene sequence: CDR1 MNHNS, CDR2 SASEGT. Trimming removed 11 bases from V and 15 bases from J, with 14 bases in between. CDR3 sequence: CASGASGFF. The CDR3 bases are TGTGCCTCGGGGGCCTCGGGGTTCTTC.

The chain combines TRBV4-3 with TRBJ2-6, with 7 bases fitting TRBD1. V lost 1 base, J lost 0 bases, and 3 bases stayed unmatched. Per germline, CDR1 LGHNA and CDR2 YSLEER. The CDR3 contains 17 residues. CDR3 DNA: TGCGCCAGCAGCCAAGGGGACAGCAACTCTGGGGCCAACGTCCTGACTTTC. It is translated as CASSQGDSNSGANVLTF.

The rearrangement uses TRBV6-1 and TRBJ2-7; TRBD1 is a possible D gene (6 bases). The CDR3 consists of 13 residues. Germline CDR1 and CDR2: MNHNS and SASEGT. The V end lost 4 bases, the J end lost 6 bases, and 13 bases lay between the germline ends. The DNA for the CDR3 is TGTGCCAGCAGTGCAGGGGCTAATGGCGAGCAGTACTTC. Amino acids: CASSAGANGEQYF.

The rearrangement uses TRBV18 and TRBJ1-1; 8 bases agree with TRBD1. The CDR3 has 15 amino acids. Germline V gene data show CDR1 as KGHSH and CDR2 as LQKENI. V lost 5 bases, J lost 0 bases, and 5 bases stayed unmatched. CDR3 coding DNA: TGTGCCAGCTCAGTGGACAGGGTCCTGAACACTGAAGCTTTCTTT. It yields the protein CASSVDRVLNTEAFF.